Sequencing of this T cell receptor beta chain was carried out in a study of T cell responses to AZD1222 COVID-19 vaccine. General observations from the study: Spike as a whole was targeted by vaccine-associated CD4 TCRs, dominant at 160-218 and 743-854.

This clone was observed once. Its antigen is undetermined. This CDR3 is 16 amino acids long. Trimming left V 8 bases short and J 1 base short, with 18 bases between. Germline loops: CDR1 MNHEY, CDR2 SMNVEV (reference sequence). Assay: immunoSEQ multiplex PCR; the TCRdb copy retains only in-frame clones and omits some. The sample records around 52,000 clones, roughly 86% being singletons. The material was peripheral blood, obtained on day 0 of AZD1222 vaccination. The source is an adult in good health. The V gene is TRBV27, the J gene TRBJ1-5; D is possibly TRBD1 (6 bases). Here the CDR3 reads CASSLTGGYSNQPQHF. CDR3 nucleotide sequence: TGTGCCAGCTCCTTGACGGGGGGCTACAGCAATCAGCCCCAGCATTTT.